Here is one T cell receptor (beta chain) with its context. This receptor's antigen is unknown. Base qualities are not recorded, but no much larger clone differs from it by a single base. This record belongs to a study of T-cell reconstitution after alpha-beta-depleted transplantation in children (TCRdb year 2016). The study in broad terms: T-cell immune reconstitution after TCRalphabeta/CD19-depleted allogeneic hematopoietic cell transplantation in children was quantitatively tracked in the study by means of TCR repertoire profiling.

The germline V gene (reference sequence) supplies CDR1 MNHEY and CDR2 SMNVEV. Here V drops 4 bases and J drops 3 bases, and the junction holds 11 bases not matched to any gene. Including cysteine and phenylalanine, the CDR3 has 16 amino acids. The CDR3 DNA has 48 bases and is translated from base 1. To prepare the library, PCR was applied. These reads were obtained on an Illumina HiSeq 2500. To normalize quantification of the TCRbeta repertoire, the TCR libraries were built with molecular barcoding that relied on unique molecular identifiers. In TCRdb, the public reads were trimmed at Q25 with fastp and aligned with MiXCR, with productive beta chains retained. CDR3 protein duplicates are merged, each entry listing the most common genes and DNA. The sample yields 230,000 or so distinct CDR3 sequences; more than 7.5% were counted once. The ten largest clonotypes hold over 4.5% of the sample.

This TCR was sampled from a human donor who donated a stem cell graft to a child with SCID. The chain is encoded by TRBV27 joined to TRBJ1-2; TRBD1 lines up with 7 middle nucleotides. Sequences were derived from PBMCs from the stem cell graft donor, sampled from the stem cell graft. Here the CDR3 is given as CASSSSTGTDDYGYTF. The nucleotide sequence reads as follows: TGTGCCAGCAGTTCCTCAACCGGGACAGACGACTATGGCTACACCTTC.